Presented here are 9 T cell receptor beta chains from one specimen sequenced in a study of response to subunit inactivated influenza vaccine. TCRdb re-called the RT-PCR reads through MiXCR, storing one row per CDR3 protein. The sample has a few hundred thousand distinct CDR3 sequences; around 20% are singletons. The starting material was PBMCs from blood, obtained less than 22 months after vaccination. All receptors come from a man between 45 and 75 years old who received an inactivated influenza vaccine.

This clonotype was detected ten times or more. The rearrangement joins TRBV28 to TRBJ1-1; a weak D match, TRBD1 (6 bases). V was cut by 5 bases and J by 4 bases, with 17 bases left in between. Germline V gives CDR1 MDHEN, CDR2 SYDVKM. The CDR3 totals 15 residues. The CDR3 region is CASSPTLTGSTEAFF. The CDR3 DNA reads TGTGCCAGCAGTCCCACCCTCACAGGGAGCACTGAAGCTTTCTTT.

This clonotype was seen a handful of times. The genes are TRBV19 and TRBJ1-2, with 7 nucleotides matching TRBD1. The V gene end was trimmed by 6 bases and the J gene end by 3 bases; junction bases not matched to a gene: 10. The CDR3 consists of 15 residues. In germline, CDR1 is LNHDA, CDR2 SQIVND (reference sequence). Here the CDR3 reads CASRETGTAYYGYTF. CDR3 nucleotide sequence: TGTGCCAGTAGGGAAACCGGGACAGCATACTATGGCTACACCTTC.

This clonotype was detected a few times. The chain uses TRBV5-1 and TRBJ2-2, with D hard to call. From germline, CDR1 is SGHRS and CDR2 YFSETQ. The ends were cut back, 5 bases at V and 1 base at J, with 12 bases in the middle. The CDR3 spans 15 residues. CDR3 sequence reads: CASSSEYGNTGELFF. The CDR3 DNA reads TGCGCCAGCAGTTCTGAGTATGGGAACACCGGGGAGCTGTTTTTT.

This clonotype was found a few times. The chain couples TRBV15 to TRBJ1-6, with D possibly being TRBD1 (6 bases). With 0 bases removed from V and 6 bases from J, the gap between germline ends came to 9 bases. The CDR3 loop spans 15 amino acids. CDR1 LNHNV and CDR2 YYDKDF come from the germline V gene (reference sequence). The CDR3 DNA reads as TGTGCCACCAGCAGAGATTGGACAGCTAATTCACCCCTCCACTTT. Protein product: CATSRDWTANSPLHF.

The rearrangement links TRBV28 to TRBJ1-2, with D possibly matching TRBD1 (5 bases). Germline V gene sequence: CDR1 MDHEN, CDR2 SYDVKM. The CDR3 extends over 13 amino acids. V lost 5 bases, J lost 7 bases, and 14 bases lay in between. Here the CDR3 reads CASSKNRTGGYTF. CDR3 in DNA: TGTGCCAGCAGTAAAAACAGGACGGGTGGCTACACCTTC.

The J gene is TRBJ2-3, the V gene TRBV18, with D uncertain. The length of the CDR3 is 13 residues. Germline-derived CDR1 and CDR2 are KGHSH and LQKENI. V lost 3 bases to trimming and J lost 4 bases, with 8 bases between them. The CDR3 spells CASSPSRSDTQYF. In DNA, the CDR3 is TGTGCCAGCTCACCGTCAAGGTCAGATACGCAGTATTTT.

The rearrangement joins TRBV27 to TRBJ2-3; a possible D gene is TRBD2 (5 bases). Trimming pared 3 bases from V and 8 bases from J, leaving 12 bases between. CDR3 size: 13 residues. CDR1 and CDR2 (germline): MNHEY, SMNVEV (reference sequence). As DNA, the CDR3 is TGTGCCAGCAGTTTGGGAGCGGCAGGTACGCAGTATTTT. Its protein product is CASSLGAAGTQYF.

In its sample, this clonotype was seen many times. V and J are TRBV15 and TRBJ1-5, with TRBD1 matching over 9 bases. The ends lost 1 base at V and 6 bases at J; junction bases unmatched: 7. CDR1 is LNHNV and CDR2 is YYDKDF in the germline V gene (reference sequence). The CDR3 consists of 16 residues. CDR3 sequence reads: CATSRAGTGIGQPQHF. In DNA form, the CDR3 reads TGTGCCACCAGCAGAGCCGGGACAGGGATCGGTCAGCCCCAGCATTTT.

The chain is built from TRBV20-1 and TRBJ2-7; TRBD2 is a possible D gene (5 bases). The V gene's germline CDR1 is DFQATT and CDR2 SNEGSKA (reference sequence). This CDR3 has 15 amino acids. The V end was cut by 5 bases, the J end by 2 bases, with 19 bases between. The CDR3 loop reads CSADPTGTPPYEQYF. In DNA, the CDR3 is TGCAGTGCTGACCCCACGGGAACTCCGCCCTACGAGCAGTACTTC.